This T cell receptor beta chain was recorded in a study of cytomegalovirus exposure and HLA in healthy donors. Study-level findings and limits: A later analysis, which compared TCR beta chains of equal frequency, found the HLA-associated ones more clonally expanded.

With respect to this clone: Its matching antigen is unknown.

The PCR used 60 Vbeta and 13 Jbeta primers. This table comes from immunoSEQ multiplex PCR, and its TCRdb copy is limited to in-frame clones, with some not included. The data hold roughly 180,000 clones, with just under 80% observed a single time. V lost 2 bases, J lost 3 bases, and 11 bases lay in between. The CDR3 consists of 15 residues. Germline lookup yields CDR1 SGHRS and CDR2 YFSETQ. The sequence came from a woman in her 50s in good health and CMV-seropositive. The chain recombines TRBV5-1 with TRBJ1-4; no reliable D call. Sequenced input: PBMCs. The CDR3 sequence: CASSLDMASNEKLFF. CDR3 DNA sequence: TGCGCCAGCAGCTTAGACATGGCCTCTAATGAAAAACTGTTTTTT.